This T cell receptor (beta chain) was captured in a study of T cells after yellow fever vaccination. A single record per CDR3 protein comes from TCRdb applying MiXCR to the 5' RACE reads. The data show approximately 85,000 distinct CDR3 sequences, about an eighth seen once. The table lists this clonotype with a few counts. The germline V gene has CDR1 SGHDT and CDR2 YYEEEE. This CDR3 has 14 amino acids. V dropped 5 bases and J dropped 2; count of bases not matched to a gene: 5. The specimen was CD8+ T cells not binding an NS4B(214-222) dextramer, sorted from PBMCs, collected approximately 20 days after the first yellow fever vaccination. This TCR came from a man between 18 and 35 years old who received the YFV17D yellow fever vaccine. The gene calls are TRBV5-6 and TRBJ2-7, with 9 bases matching TRBD1. The CDR3 DNA follows: TGTGCCAGCAGTATGGGACAGGGCCCCTACGAGCAGTACTTC. It is translated as CASSMGQGPYEQYF. The entire variable domain, with the rest obtained from reference TRBV5-6 and TRBJ2-7, is as follows: DAGVTQSPTHLIKTRGQQVTLRCSPKSGHDTVSWYQQALGQGPQFIFQYYEEEERQRGNFPDRFSGHQFPNYSSELNVNALLLGDSALYLCASSMGQGPYEQYFGPGTRLTVT.